This TCR beta chain was sequenced in a study of CD8 T cell repertoires and HIV-1 epitope variants. Study in general: Controls were a CMV, EBV and flu pool, Ebola AY9, and no peptide.

On the immunoSEQ platform, TCR beta CDR3s were sequenced at survey depth. Sequencing was performed with immunoSEQ multiplex PCR; in TCRdb, only in-frame clones are kept and a portion is missing. The table records 90,000 or so clones, over 70% of them present only once. Study results and caveats: Fewer than ten TCR beta clonotypes were antigen-specific, six apparently recognizing autologous or escape variants.

With regard to this clone: Its antigen is still unknown.

The sequence was collected from a male donor with HIV. Sequenced input: uncultured baseline CD8+ T cells from peripheral blood mononuclear cells (PBMCs).

CDR3 sequence reads: CASSSEGTSLGDTQYF. As DNA, the CDR3 is TGTGCCAGCAGCTCCGAGGGGACTAGTCTAGGCGATACGCAGTATTTT. J is TRBJ2-3 and V is TRBV7-6; 8 positions match TRBD2. V lost 4 bases and J lost 6; bases outside the gene matches: 12. In germline, CDR1 is SGHVS, CDR2 FNYEAQ. The CDR3 is 16 amino acids.